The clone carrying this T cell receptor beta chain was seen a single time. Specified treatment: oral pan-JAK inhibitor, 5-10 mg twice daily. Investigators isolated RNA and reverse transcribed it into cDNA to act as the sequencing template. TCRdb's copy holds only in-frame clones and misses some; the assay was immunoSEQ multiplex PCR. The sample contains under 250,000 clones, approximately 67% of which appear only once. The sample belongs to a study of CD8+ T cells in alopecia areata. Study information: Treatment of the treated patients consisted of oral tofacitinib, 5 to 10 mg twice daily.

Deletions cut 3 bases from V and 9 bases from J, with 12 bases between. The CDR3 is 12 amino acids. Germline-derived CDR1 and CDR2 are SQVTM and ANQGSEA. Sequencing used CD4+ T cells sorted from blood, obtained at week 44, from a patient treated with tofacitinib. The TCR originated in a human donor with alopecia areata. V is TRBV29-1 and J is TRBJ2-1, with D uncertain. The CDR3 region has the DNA TGCAGCGTTGATCCCGCCCAAGCTGAGCAGTTCTTC. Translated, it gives CSVDPAQAEQFF.